These T cell receptor beta chains were read from a single sample in a study of blood T cell repertoires in COVID-19. Assay used: immunoSEQ multiplex PCR; TCRdb lists only in-frame clones, some missing. The profile covers about 170,000 clones, with roughly 86% appearing a single time and under 3.5% taken by the ten largest. The sample taken for sequencing was peripheral blood. These receptors came from a woman of 80 years or more with COVID-19, enrolled during active disease. The CDR3 runs from the conserved cysteine through the conserved F or W. The D gene is left open where the match is weak. Clone size appears in some rows only: once, few, many, or a class for an expanded clone.

TRBJ2-2 few TRBV11-2 TRBD2 CASTLLAAGELFF TGTGCCAGCACCCTACTAGCGGCCGGGGAGCTGTTTTTT
TRBJ1-1 NA TRBV6-6 NA CASTRDRLNTEAFF TGTGCCAGCACCCGAGACAGGCTAAACACTGAAGCTTTCTTT
TRBJ1-3 NA TRBV9 NA CASSAGSSGNTIYF TGTGCCAGCAGCGCTGGGAGCTCTGGAAACACCATATATTTT
TRBJ2-3 NA TRBV18 TRBD2 CASSPQGAGGDTDTQYF TGTGCCAGCTCACCACAGGGAGCGGGAGGGGACACAGATACGCAGTATTTT
TRBJ1-5 NA TRBV7-9 NA CASSLKGHSNQPQHF TGTGCCAGCAGCTTAAAGGGGCATAGCAATCAGCCCCAGCATTTT
TRBJ1-2 NA TRBV27 TRBD1 CASSKTTGGWGYTF TGTGCCAGCAGTAAAACGACAGGGGGCTGGGGCTACACCTTC
TRBJ1-4 NA TRBV24-1 TRBD1 CATSDSGTGGEKLFF TGTGCCACCAGTGACTCCGGGACAGGGGGCGAAAAACTGTTTTTT
TRBJ2-1 NA TRBV29-1 TRBD2 CSARRGTSDYNEQFF TGCAGCGCGCGAAGAGGGACTAGCGACTACAATGAGCAGTTCTTC
TRBJ1-2 NA TRBV6-4 NA CASSDSPLGQGFYGYTF TGTGCCAGCAGTGACTCACCATTGGGGCAGGGATTTTATGGCTACACCTTC
TRBJ2-7 NA TRBV12-3/TRBV12-4 NA CASSSHSPYEQYF TGTGCCAGCAGTTCCCACAGTCCCTACGAGCAGTACTTC
TRBJ2-5 NA TRBV5-1 NA CASGTLGQETQYF TGCGCCAGCGGGACTCTAGGGCAAGAGACCCAGTACTTC
TRBJ2-3 NA TRBV5-1 TRBD2 CASSREGLETQYF TGCGCCAGCAGCCGGGAGGGCCTAGAAACGCAGTATTTT
TRBJ1-5 few TRBV20-1 NA CSATPGQKQHF TGCAGTGCTACCCCGGGACAAAAACAGCATTTT
TRBJ2-2 NA TRBV5-4 NA CASSLGHGSTGELFF TGTGCCAGCAGCTTGGGCCACGGGAGCACCGGGGAGCTGTTTTTT
TRBJ2-7 NA TRBV2 NA CASSGTPSVSSYEQYF TGTGCCAGCAGTGGGACCCCTAGCGTGAGCTCCTACGAGCAGTACTTC
TRBJ2-5 NA TRBV7-2 TRBD2 CASSLVALAGEETQYF TGTGCCAGCAGCTTAGTTGCACTAGCGGGGGAAGAGACCCAGTACTTC
TRBJ1-4 NA TRBV4-1 NA CASSQRGMGLTNEKLFF TGCGCCAGCAGCCAAAGGGGAATGGGCCTAACTAATGAAAAACTGTTTTTT
TRBJ1-1 NA TRBV7-9 TRBD1 CASSLGDRGLRGTEAFF TGTGCCAGCAGCCTCGGGGACAGGGGGCTGCGGGGCACTGAAGCTTTCTTT
TRBJ2-5 NA TRBV5-1 TRBD2 CASSRNSGSGETQYF TGCGCCAGCAGCCGGAATAGCGGGAGTGGGGAGACCCAGTACTTC
TRBJ2-7 NA TRBV27 TRBD2 CASSRTSGRSYEQYF TGTGCCAGCAGTAGGACTAGCGGCAGGTCCTACGAGCAGTACTTC
TRBJ2-3 NA TRBV5-1 TRBD2 CASSPGGTSGRTDTQYF TGCGCCAGCAGCCCGGGGGGGACTAGCGGGCGCACAGATACGCAGTATTTT
TRBJ1-1 NA TRBV18 NA CASSPLRGGNTEAFF TGTGCCAGCTCACCATTGAGGGGGGGGAACACTGAAGCTTTCTTT
TRBJ2-3 NA TRBV7-8 NA CASSPLDTQYF TGTGCCAGCAGCCCCCTCGATACGCAGTATTTT
TRBJ1-2 once TRBV6-1 TRBD1 CASSEASLTGYGYTF TGTGCCAGCAGTGAAGCGTCTTTGACAGGGTATGGCTACACCTTC
TRBJ2-2 NA TRBV7-9 TRBD1 CASTPGGQGGTGELFF TGTGCCAGCACCCCTGGGGGACAGGGGGGAACCGGGGAGCTGTTTTTT
TRBJ1-1 NA TRBV6-1 NA CASSEPIGGTEAFF TGTGCCAGCAGTGAGCCCATCGGTGGTACTGAAGCTTTCTTT
TRBJ2-2 few TRBV19 TRBD1 CASKGTGNTGELFF TGTGCCAGTAAAGGGACAGGGAACACCGGGGAGCTGTTTTTT
TRBJ1-2 NA TRBV4-2 NA CASSQERRGLSDYGYTF TGTGCCAGCAGCCAAGAGCGGAGGGGTTTGTCGGACTATGGCTACACCTTC
TRBJ2-5 NA TRBV9 TRBD2 CASSVEREGTQYF TGTGCCAGCAGCGTGGAGCGGGAGGGGACCCAGTACTTC
TRBJ2-7 NA TRBV30 TRBD2 CAWTTGLAGEQYF TGTGCCTGGACCACGGGGCTAGCGGGAGAGCAGTACTTC
TRBJ1-6 NA TRBV10-3 NA CAIRRVDGYNSPLHF TGTGCCATCAGGAGGGTTGACGGGTATAATTCACCCCTCCACTTT
TRBJ1-4 NA TRBV18 TRBD1 CASSPRLPGQGAVTNEKLFF TGTGCCAGCTCACCACGGCTTCCTGGACAGGGGGCGGTAACTAATGAAAAACTGTTTTTT
TRBJ1-6 NA TRBV5-1 NA CASSLGIISPLHF TGCGCCAGCAGCTTGGGTATAATTTCACCCCTCCACTTT
TRBJ1-6 once TRBV7-9 TRBD1 CASSTRQGHNSPLHF TGTGCCAGCAGCACACGACAGGGCCACAATTCACCCCTCCACTTT
TRBJ2-2 NA TRBV4-2 TRBD1 CASSQVGRGLFCCMPNTGELFF TGTGCCAGCAGCCAAGTCGGCAGGGGGCTATTTTGTTGCATGCCGAACACCGGGGAGCTGTTTTTT
TRBJ2-2 NA TRBV24-1 NA CATSDLHGRGTGELFF TGTGCCACCAGTGATTTACACGGGAGAGGAACCGGGGAGCTGTTTTTT
TRBJ2-7 NA TRBV27 NA CASSLRVDRKRGPIEAYEQYF TGTGCCAGCAGTTTACGGGTTGATCGGAAAAGAGGCCCAATAGAAGCCTACGAGCAGTACTTC
TRBJ2-7 NA TRBV7-8 NA CASRPRGGGISYEQYF TGTGCCAGCAGGCCTCGAGGGGGTGGAATCTCCTACGAGCAGTACTTC
TRBJ2-3 NA TRBV7-9 TRBD2 CASSLPGLAVSTDTQYF TGTGCCAGCAGCCTTCCGGGACTAGCGGTTAGCACAGATACGCAGTATTTT
TRBJ2-1 NA TRBV24-1 TRBD1 CATSTGQGRAEGFNEQFF TGTGCCACCAGTACGGGACAGGGGAGAGCGGAAGGATTCAATGAGCAGTTCTTC
TRBJ2-3 once TRBV24-1 TRBD1 CATSDSGTGSTDTQYF TGTGCCACCAGTGATTCCGGGACAGGGTCGACAGATACGCAGTATTTT